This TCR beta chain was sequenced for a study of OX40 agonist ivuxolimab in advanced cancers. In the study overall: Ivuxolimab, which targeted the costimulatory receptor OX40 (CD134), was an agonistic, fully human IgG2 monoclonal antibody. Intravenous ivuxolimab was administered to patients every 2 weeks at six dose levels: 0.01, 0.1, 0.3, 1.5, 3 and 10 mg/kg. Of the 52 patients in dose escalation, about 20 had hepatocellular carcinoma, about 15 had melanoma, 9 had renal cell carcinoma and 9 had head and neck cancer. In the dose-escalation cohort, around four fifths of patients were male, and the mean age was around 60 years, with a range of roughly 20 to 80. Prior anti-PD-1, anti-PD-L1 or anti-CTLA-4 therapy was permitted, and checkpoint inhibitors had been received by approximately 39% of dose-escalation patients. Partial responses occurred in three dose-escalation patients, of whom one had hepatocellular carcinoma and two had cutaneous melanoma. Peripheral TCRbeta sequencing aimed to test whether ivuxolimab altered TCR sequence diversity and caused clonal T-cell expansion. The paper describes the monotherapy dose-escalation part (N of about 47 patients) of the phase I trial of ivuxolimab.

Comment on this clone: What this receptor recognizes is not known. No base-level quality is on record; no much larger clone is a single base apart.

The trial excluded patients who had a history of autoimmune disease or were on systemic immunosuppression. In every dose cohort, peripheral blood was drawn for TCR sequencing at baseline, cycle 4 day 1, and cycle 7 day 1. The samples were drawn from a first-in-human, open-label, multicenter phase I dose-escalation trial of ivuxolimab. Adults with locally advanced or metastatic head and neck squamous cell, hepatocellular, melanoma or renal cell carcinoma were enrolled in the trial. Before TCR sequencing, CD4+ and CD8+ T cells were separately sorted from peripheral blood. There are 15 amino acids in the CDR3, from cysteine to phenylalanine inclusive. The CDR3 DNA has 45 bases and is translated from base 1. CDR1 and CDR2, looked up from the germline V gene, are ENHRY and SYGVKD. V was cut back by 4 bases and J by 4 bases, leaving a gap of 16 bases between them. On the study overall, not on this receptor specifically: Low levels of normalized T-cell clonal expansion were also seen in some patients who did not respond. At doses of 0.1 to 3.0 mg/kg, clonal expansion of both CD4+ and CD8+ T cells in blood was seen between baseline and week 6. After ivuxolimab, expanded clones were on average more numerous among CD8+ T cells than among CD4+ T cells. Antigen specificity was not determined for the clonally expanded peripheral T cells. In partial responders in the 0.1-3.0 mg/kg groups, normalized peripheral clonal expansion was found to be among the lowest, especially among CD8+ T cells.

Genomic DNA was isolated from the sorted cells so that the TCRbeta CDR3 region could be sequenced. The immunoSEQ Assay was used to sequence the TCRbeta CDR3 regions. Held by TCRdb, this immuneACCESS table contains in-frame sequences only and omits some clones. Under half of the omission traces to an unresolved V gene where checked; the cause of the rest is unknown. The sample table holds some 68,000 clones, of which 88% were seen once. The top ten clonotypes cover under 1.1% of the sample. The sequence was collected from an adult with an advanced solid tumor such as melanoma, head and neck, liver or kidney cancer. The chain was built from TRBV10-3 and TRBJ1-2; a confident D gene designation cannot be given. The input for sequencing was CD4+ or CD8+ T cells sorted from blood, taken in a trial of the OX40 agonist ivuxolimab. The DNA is TGTGCCATCAGTGTGAGGCCTAACCCAGGCTATGGCTACACCTTC. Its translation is CAISVRPNPGYGYTF.